This entry lists 6 T cell receptor beta chains sequenced from one sample in a study of human T cells and chemical hapten exposure. Time point given: patch test 1, 2 weeks after DPC sensitization. Treatment denoted: therapeutic diphenylcyclopropenone sensitization with weekly scalp DPC. TCRdb redid the calling of the RACE reads with MiXCR, one entry per CDR3 protein. This sample has about 380,000 distinct CDR3 sequences; more than 4.5% occur once, and the top ten carry 2% to 2.5%. The sequenced sample was whole blood, obtained in connection with sensitization to the hapten diphenylcyclopropenone (DPC). The receptors derive from a woman aged 50 to 60 with alopecia areata. Some clones in this sample may be carry-over from other donors' samples.

The V gene is TRBV5-1, the J gene TRBJ1-1, with 7 bases fitting TRBD1. With V trimmed by 3 bases and J by 5 bases, 10 bases remained unmatched. Germline CDR1 is SGHRS and CDR2 is YFSETQ. The CDR3 runs 15 residues. CDR3: CASSSLMGQTTEAFF. As DNA, the CDR3 is TGCGCCAGCAGCTCCCTAATGGGACAGACGACTGAAGCTTTCTTT.

This clonotype was seen repeatedly, ten times or more. The V call is TRBV12-3 or TRBV12-4, the J call TRBJ1-6; D might be TRBD1 (6 bases). The CDR3 has 15 amino acids. Trimming cost V 2 bases and J 8 bases, with 13 bases left between them. The CDR3, as DNA: TGTGCCAGCAGTTTACTCCAGGGGCAGGATTCACCCCTCCACTTT. As protein: CASSLLQGQDSPLHF.

This clonotype came up a few times. The chain combines TRBV11-1 with TRBJ2-1; 9 bases agree with TRBD2. Germline lookup yields CDR1 SGHAT and CDR2 FQDESV (reference sequence). After removal of 1 base from V and 5 bases from J, the junction contained 0 bases not matched to a gene. The CDR3 length is 14 residues. The DNA of the CDR3 is TGTGCCAGCAGCTTAGGCGGGGGGGACAATGAGCAGTTCTTC. Its protein is CASSLGGGDNEQFF.

The gene calls are TRBV9 and TRBJ1-6; 10 bases fit TRBD1. CDR3 length: 15 residues. The V gene's germline CDR1 is SGDLS and CDR2 YYNGEE. J lost 7 bases, V lost 3 bases, and 4 bases had no gene match. CDR3 protein: CASSGGTGDNSPLHF. The CDR3 coding sequence is TGTGCCAGCAGCGGAGGGACAGGGGACAATTCACCCCTCCACTTT.

V and J are TRBV27 and TRBJ1-2, with D maybe TRBD1 (5 bases). Germline V CDR1 and CDR2: MNHEY, SMNVEV (reference sequence). The CDR3 has 14 residues. Between the trimmed V and J ends, which lost 6 bases and 4 bases, there was a span of 15 bases. The CDR3 is CASSGQGGPYGYTF. The CDR3 coding sequence is TGTGCCAGCAGCGGACAAGGCGGGCCCTATGGCTACACCTTC.

As for this clonotype: A much larger clone lies a single base off, so this may be a read error. The chain carries TRBV5-1 and TRBJ1-1; 9 nucleotides line up with TRBD1. The CDR3 has 16 residues. CDR1 SGHRS and CDR2 YFSETQ come from the germline V gene. CDR3 DNA sequence: TGCGCCAGCAGCTCGTGGCACAGGGGGCAGAACACTGAAGCTCTCTTT. Translation: CASSSWHRGQNTEALF.